This T cell receptor beta chain is drawn from a study of blood T cells in healthy people across ages. General observations from the study: Age showed a roughly linear inverse relationship with TCR beta diversity per million T cells.

Germline V CDR1 and CDR2: SNHLY, FYNNEI. The CDR3 contains 13 residues. Between the trimmed V and J ends, which lost 1 base and 2 bases, there was a span of 6 bases. For this clonotype: Antigen unknown.

PCR was performed a second time for about 7 to 11 cycles using a sample-barcoded 5' primer and a J-beta primer mix. Researchers report that a template-switch adaptor with 12 random nucleotides tagged each cDNA molecule. TCRdb analysed the 5' RACE reads with MiXCR anew, one entry per CDR3 protein. The table lists about 780,000 distinct CDR3 sequences, 35% to 50% of them singletons, with 15% to 20% in the top ten. The origin of this receptor is a man at least 80 years old in good health. This chain connects TRBV2 to TRBJ2-7; no clear D. Sequenced material: blood. The CDR3 sequence is CASSEGHPYEQYF. In nucleotides, the CDR3 is TGTGCCAGCAGTGAAGGGCACCCCTACGAGCAGTACTTC.